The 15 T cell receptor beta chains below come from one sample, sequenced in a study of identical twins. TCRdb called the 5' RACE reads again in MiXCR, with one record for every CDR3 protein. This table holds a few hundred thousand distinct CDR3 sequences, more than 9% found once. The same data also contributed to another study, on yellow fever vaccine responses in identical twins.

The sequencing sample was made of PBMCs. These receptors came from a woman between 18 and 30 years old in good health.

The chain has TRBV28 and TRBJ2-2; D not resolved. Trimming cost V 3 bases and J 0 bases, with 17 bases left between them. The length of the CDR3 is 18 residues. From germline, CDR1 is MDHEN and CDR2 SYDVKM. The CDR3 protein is CASSFVRASWPNTGELFF. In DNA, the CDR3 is TGTGCCAGCAGTTTCGTCCGGGCCTCATGGCCGAACACCGGGGAGCTGTTTTTT.

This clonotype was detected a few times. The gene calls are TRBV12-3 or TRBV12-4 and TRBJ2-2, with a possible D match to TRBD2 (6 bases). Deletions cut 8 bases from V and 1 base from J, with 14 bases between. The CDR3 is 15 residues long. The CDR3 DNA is TGTGCCAGCCGTGTTTGGCGGGGGAACACCGGGGAGCTGTTTTTT. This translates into CASRVWRGNTGELFF.

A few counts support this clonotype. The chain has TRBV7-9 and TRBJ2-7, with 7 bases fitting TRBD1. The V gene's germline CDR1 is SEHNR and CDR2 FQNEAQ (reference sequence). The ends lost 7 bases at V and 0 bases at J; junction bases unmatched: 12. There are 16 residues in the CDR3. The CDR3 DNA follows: TGTGCCAGCAAGCCCGACAGGGCACGGTCCTCCTACGAGCAGTACTTC. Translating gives CASKPDRARSSYEQYF.

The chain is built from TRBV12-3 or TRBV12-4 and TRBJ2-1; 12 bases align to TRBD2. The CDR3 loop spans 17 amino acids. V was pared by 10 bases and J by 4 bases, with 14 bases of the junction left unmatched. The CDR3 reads CAISPGLAGILYNEQFF. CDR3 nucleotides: TGTGCCATCAGCCCCGGACTAGCGGGGATCTTGTACAATGAGCAGTTCTTC.

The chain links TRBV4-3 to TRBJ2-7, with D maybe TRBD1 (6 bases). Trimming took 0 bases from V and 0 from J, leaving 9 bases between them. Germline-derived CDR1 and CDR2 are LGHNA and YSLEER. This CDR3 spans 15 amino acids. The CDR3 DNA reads TGCGCCAGCAGCCAAGAGACAGGTTACTCCTACGAGCAGTACTTC. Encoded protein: CASSQETGYSYEQYF.

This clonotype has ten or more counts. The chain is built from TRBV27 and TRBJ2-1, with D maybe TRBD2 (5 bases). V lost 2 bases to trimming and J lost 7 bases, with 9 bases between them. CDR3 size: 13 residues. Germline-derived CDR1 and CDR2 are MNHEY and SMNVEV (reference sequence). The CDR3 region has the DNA TGTGCCAGCAGTTTAGGGAGAGCAAATGAGCAGTTCTTC. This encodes CASSLGRANEQFF.

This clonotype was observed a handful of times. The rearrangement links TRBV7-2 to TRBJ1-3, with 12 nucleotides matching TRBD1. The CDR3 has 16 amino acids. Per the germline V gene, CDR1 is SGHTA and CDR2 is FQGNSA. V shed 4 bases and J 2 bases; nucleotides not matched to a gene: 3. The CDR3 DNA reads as TGTGCCAGCAGCTGGGACAGGGGGCGGCCTGGAAACACCATATATTTT. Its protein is CASSWDRGRPGNTIYF.

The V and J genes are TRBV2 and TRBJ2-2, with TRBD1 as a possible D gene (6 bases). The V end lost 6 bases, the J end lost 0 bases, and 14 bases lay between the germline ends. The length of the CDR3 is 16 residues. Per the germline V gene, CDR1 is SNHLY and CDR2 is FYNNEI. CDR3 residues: CASSPQGITNTGELFF. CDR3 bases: TGTGCCAGCAGCCCGCAGGGGATAACGAACACCGGGGAGCTGTTTTTT.

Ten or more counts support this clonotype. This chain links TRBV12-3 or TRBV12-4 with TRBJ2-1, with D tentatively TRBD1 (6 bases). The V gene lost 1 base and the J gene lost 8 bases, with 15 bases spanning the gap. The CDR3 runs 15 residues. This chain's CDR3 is CASSLGGRYQDEQFF. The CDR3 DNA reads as TGTGCCAGCAGTTTAGGGGGGCGATATCAGGATGAGCAGTTCTTC.

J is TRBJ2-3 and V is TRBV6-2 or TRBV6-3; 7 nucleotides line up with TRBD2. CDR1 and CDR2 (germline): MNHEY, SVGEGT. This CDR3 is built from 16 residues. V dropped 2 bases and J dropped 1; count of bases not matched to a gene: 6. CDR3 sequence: CASSYNMAGGTDTQYF. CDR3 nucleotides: TGTGCCAGCAGTTACAATATGGCGGGGGGCACAGATACGCAGTATTTT.

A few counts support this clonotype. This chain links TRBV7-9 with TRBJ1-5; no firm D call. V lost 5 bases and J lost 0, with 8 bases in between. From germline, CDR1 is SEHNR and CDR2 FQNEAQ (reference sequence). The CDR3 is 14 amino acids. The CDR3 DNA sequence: TGTGCCAGCAGCGCGGACCGTAGCAATCAGCCCCAGCATTTT. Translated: CASSADRSNQPQHF.

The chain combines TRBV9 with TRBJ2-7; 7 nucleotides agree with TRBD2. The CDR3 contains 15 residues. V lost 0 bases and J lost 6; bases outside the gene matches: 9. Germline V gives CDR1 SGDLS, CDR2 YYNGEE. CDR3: CASSVAVGIAGEQYF. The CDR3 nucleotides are TGTGCCAGCAGCGTAGCTGTGGGGATAGCGGGCGAGCAGTACTTC.

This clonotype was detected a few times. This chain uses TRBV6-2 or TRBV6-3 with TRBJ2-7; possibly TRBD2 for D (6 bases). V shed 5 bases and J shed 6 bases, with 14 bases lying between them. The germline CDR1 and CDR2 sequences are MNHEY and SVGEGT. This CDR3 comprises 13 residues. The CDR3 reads CASSNRELGEQYF. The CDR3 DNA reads TGTGCCAGCAGTAACCGGGAGCTGGGCGAGCAGTACTTC.

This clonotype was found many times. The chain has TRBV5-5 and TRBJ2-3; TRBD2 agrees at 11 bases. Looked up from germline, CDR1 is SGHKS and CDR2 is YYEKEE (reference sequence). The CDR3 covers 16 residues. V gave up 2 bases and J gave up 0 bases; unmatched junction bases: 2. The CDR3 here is CASSFLAGGSTDTQYF. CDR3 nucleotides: TGTGCCAGCAGCTTCCTAGCGGGGGGCAGCACAGATACGCAGTATTTT.

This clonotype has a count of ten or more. In DNA form, the CDR3 reads TGTGCCAGCAGCCAAGATTTTGGGACAGGGAATGAAAAACTGTTTTTT. Translating gives CASSQDFGTGNEKLFF. The chain couples TRBV3-1 to TRBJ1-4; 9 positions agree with TRBD1. The CDR3 contains 16 residues. In germline, CDR1 is LGHDT, CDR2 YNNKEL (reference sequence). V lost 0 bases and J lost 5; bases outside the gene matches: 4.